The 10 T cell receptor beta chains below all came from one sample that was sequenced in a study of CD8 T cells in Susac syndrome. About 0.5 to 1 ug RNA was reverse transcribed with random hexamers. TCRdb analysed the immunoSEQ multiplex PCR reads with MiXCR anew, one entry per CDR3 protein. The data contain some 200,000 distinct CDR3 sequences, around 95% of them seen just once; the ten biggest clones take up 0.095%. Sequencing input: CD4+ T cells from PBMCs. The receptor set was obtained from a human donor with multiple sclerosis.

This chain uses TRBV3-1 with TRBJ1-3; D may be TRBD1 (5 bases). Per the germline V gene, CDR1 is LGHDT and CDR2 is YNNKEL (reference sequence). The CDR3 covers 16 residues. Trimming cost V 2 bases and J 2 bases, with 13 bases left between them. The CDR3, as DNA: TGTGCCAGCAGCCAACCCAGGGCTGCAACTGGAAACACCATATATTTT. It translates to CASSQPRAATGNTIYF.

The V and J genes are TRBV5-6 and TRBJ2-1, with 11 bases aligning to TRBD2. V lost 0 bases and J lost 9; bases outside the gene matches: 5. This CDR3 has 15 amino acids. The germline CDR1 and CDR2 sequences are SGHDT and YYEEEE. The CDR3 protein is CASSLVLAGGVEQFF. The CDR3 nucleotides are TGTGCCAGCAGCTTGGTGTTAGCGGGAGGGGTTGAGCAGTTCTTC.

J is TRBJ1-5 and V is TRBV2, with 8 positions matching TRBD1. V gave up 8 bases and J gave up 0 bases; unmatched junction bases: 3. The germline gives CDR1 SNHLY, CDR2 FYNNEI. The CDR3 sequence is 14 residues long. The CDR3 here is CASRDRLSNQPQHF. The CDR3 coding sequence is TGTGCCAGCCGGGACAGGCTTAGCAATCAGCCCCAGCATTTT.

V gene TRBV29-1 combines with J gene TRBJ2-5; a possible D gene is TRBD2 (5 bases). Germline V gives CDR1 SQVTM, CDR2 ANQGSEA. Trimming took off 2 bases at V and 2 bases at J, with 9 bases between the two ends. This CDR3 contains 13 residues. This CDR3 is CSVERTPQETQYF. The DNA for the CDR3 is TGCAGCGTTGAAAGGACTCCACAAGAGACCCAGTACTTC.

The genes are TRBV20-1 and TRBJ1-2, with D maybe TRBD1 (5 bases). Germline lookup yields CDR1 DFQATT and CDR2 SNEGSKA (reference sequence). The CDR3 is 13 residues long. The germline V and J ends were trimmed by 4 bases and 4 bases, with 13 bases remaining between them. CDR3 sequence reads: CSAMTGTGYGYTF. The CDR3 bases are TGCAGTGCTATGACCGGGACGGGCTATGGCTACACCTTC.

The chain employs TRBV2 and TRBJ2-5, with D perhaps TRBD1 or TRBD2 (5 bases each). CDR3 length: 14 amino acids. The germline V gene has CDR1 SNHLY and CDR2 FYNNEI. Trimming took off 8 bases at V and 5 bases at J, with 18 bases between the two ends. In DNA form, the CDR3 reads TGTGCCAGCGGCACCTACCGGGGCGGCGAGACCCAGTACTTC. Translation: CASGTYRGGETQYF. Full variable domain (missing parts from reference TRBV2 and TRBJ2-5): EPEVTQTPSHQVTQMGQEVILRCVPISNHLYFYWYRQILGQKVEFLVSFYNNEISEKSEIFDDQFSVERPDGSNFTLKIRSTKLEDSAMYFCASGTYRGGETQYFGPGTRLLVL.

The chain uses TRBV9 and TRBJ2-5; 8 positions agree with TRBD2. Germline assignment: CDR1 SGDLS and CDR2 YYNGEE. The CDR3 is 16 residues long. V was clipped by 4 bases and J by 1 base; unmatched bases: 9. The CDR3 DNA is TGTGCCAGCAGCCCTCGTAGCGGGGCCCTCCAAGAGACCCAGTACTTC. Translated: CASSPRSGALQETQYF.

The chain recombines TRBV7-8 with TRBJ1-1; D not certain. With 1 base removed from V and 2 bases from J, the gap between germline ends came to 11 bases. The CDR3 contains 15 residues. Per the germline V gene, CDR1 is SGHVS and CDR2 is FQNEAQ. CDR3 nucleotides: TGTGCCAGCAGCTTAGAAGGACCTGTTAACACTGAAGCTTTCTTT. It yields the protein CASSLEGPVNTEAFF.

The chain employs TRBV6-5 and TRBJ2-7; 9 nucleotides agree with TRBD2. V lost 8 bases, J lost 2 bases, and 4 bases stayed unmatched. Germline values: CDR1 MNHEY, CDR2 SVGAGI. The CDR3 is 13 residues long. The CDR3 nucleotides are TGTGCCAGCCGTCCTAGCGGGGCCTACGAGCAGTACTTC. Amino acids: CASRPSGAYEQYF.

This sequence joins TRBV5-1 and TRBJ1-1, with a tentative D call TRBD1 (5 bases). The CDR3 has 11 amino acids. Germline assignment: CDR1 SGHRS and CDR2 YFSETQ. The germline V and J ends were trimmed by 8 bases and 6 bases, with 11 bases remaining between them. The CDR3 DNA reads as TGCGCCAGTGGACAAGGTCCTGAAGCTTTCTTT. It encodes CASGQGPEAFF.